The rows below give T cell receptor beta chains drawn from one sample of a study of T-cell memory formation after mild COVID-19. Using its own MiXCR run on the 5' RACE reads, TCRdb lists one record per CDR3 protein. The sample includes approximately 250,000 distinct CDR3 sequences, 16% of them seen just once. The sequenced sample was PBMCs or a T cell subset sorted from them (not recorded which). Source of these receptors: a man between 18 and 29 years old who had mild COVID-19 (a few samples of this study predate the infection). Cell type and time point are not known. Both conserved end residues are part of each CDR3. The order of the fields is V gene, clone size, J gene, D gene, CDR3 DNA, CDR3 protein. The D gene is left open where the match is weak. Where a row states a size, it is once, few, many or the class of an expanded clone; other rows omit it.

V gene: TRBV3-1; clone size: few; J gene: TRBJ2-3; D gene: -; CDR3 DNA: TGTGCCAGTGCGGGGCTCGAAGATACGCAGTATTTT; CDR3 protein: CASAGLEDTQYF
V gene: TRBV20-1; clone size: few; J gene: TRBJ2-5; D gene: -; CDR3 DNA: TGCAGTGCTAGAGTCACCGGGACGCTGGGGAGGGAGACCCAGTACTTC; CDR3 protein: CSARVTGTLGRETQYF
V gene: TRBV12-3/TRBV12-4; clone size: -; J gene: TRBJ1-5; D gene: TRBD1; CDR3 DNA: TGTGCCAGCAGGCAAACAGGGGGAAGCCAGCCCCAGCATTTT; CDR3 protein: CASRQTGGSQPQHF
V gene: TRBV6-5; clone size: -; J gene: TRBJ2-7; D gene: -; CDR3 DNA: TGTGCCAGCAGTTATTCGTACAGTCTCTACGAGCAGTACTTC; CDR3 protein: CASSYSYSLYEQYF
V gene: TRBV11-2; clone size: -; J gene: TRBJ2-4; D gene: -; CDR3 DNA: TGTGCCAGCAGCTTAGAGGGGGCGTGGGACATTCAGTACTTC; CDR3 protein: CASSLEGAWDIQYF
V gene: TRBV20-1; clone size: few; J gene: TRBJ2-7; D gene: TRBD1; CDR3 DNA: TGCAGTGCTTTTCCCGAGGGACAGTACTACGAGCAGTACTTC; CDR3 protein: CSAFPEGQYYEQYF
V gene: TRBV18; clone size: -; J gene: TRBJ2-4; D gene: -; CDR3 DNA: TGTGCCAGCTCACCGGAGAGGGCTGTAGCCAAAAACATTCAGTACTTC; CDR3 protein: CASSPERAVAKNIQYF
V gene: TRBV2; clone size: few; J gene: TRBJ1-3; D gene: -; CDR3 DNA: TGTGCCAGCGGAATAACAAGGGCAGAGACCATATATTTT; CDR3 protein: CASGITRAETIYF
V gene: TRBV12-3/TRBV12-4; clone size: -; J gene: TRBJ2-7; D gene: -; CDR3 DNA: TGTGCCAGCAGTTTCGGGACATTTTCCTACGAGCAGTACTTC; CDR3 protein: CASSFGTFSYEQYF
V gene: TRBV12-3/TRBV12-4; clone size: -; J gene: TRBJ1-2; D gene: -; CDR3 DNA: TGTGCCAGCAGTTTTCACTCACAGAACGGCTACACCTTC; CDR3 protein: CASSFHSQNGYTF
V gene: TRBV7-2; clone size: few; J gene: TRBJ2-7; D gene: -; CDR3 DNA: TGTGCCAGCAGCGTATTAGGTTTTCCCACCTACGAGCAGTACTTC; CDR3 protein: CASSVLGFPTYEQYF
V gene: TRBV20-1; clone size: -; J gene: TRBJ2-7; D gene: -; CDR3 DNA: TGCAGTGCTAGAGTAGGAGACAGGCATTCCTACGAGCAGTACTTC; CDR3 protein: CSARVGDRHSYEQYF
V gene: TRBV3-1; clone size: -; J gene: TRBJ1-1; D gene: -; CDR3 DNA: TGTGCCAGCAAGAAGGTGAACACTGAAGCTTTCTTT; CDR3 protein: CASKKVNTEAFF
V gene: TRBV4-1; clone size: -; J gene: TRBJ1-1; D gene: -; CDR3 DNA: TGCGCCAGCAGCCCACAGACAGTGAACACTGAAGCTTTCTTT; CDR3 protein: CASSPQTVNTEAFF
V gene: TRBV6-5; clone size: -; J gene: TRBJ1-1; D gene: -; CDR3 DNA: TGTGCCAGCAGTTGGGGATCTGAAGCTTTCTTT; CDR3 protein: CASSWGSEAFF
V gene: TRBV20-1; clone size: few; J gene: TRBJ2-3; D gene: TRBD1; CDR3 DNA: TGCAGTGCCACATCCACAGACAGGGGGCCAGATACGCAGTATTTT; CDR3 protein: CSATSTDRGPDTQYF
V gene: TRBV5-1; clone size: few; J gene: TRBJ2-1; D gene: -; CDR3 DNA: TGCGCCAGCAGCTTGGGAGTGGACTCCTCACGGTTCTTC; CDR3 protein: CASSLGVDSSRFF
V gene: TRBV7-3; clone size: -; J gene: TRBJ2-3; D gene: -; CDR3 DNA: TGTGCCAGCAGCTTAATGGCCTGGGATACGCAGTATTTT; CDR3 protein: CASSLMAWDTQYF
V gene: TRBV24-1; clone size: -; J gene: TRBJ2-2; D gene: TRBD2; CDR3 DNA: TGTGCCACCAGGAGACTAGCGGGGGGACTGAACACCGGGGAGCTGTTTTTT; CDR3 protein: CATRRLAGGLNTGELFF
V gene: TRBV7-9; clone size: -; J gene: TRBJ1-5; D gene: TRBD1; CDR3 DNA: TGTGCCAGCAGCTTAGGGACAGGGGGCGCGGAACCCCAGCCCCAGCATTTT; CDR3 protein: CASSLGTGGAEPQPQHF
V gene: TRBV5-1; clone size: -; J gene: TRBJ1-1; D gene: -; CDR3 DNA: TGCGCCAGCAGCTTGGGGACACCTAAAGCTTTCTTT; CDR3 protein: CASSLGTPKAFF
V gene: TRBV7-3; clone size: few; J gene: TRBJ2-2; D gene: -; CDR3 DNA: TGTGCCAGCAGCTTAAGCGGCGGGGCCACCGGGGAGCTGTTTTTT; CDR3 protein: CASSLSGGATGELFF
V gene: TRBV6-2/TRBV6-3; clone size: -; J gene: TRBJ1-5; D gene: TRBD1; CDR3 DNA: TGTGCCAGCAGTTGGACAGGGCTTCAGCCCCAGCATTTT; CDR3 protein: CASSWTGLQPQHF
V gene: TRBV7-2; clone size: few; J gene: TRBJ1-4; D gene: -; CDR3 DNA: TGTGCCAGCAGCTTAGCCGACAGCTTTAATGAAAAACTGTTTTTT; CDR3 protein: CASSLADSFNEKLFF
V gene: TRBV7-9; clone size: -; J gene: TRBJ2-3; D gene: -; CDR3 DNA: TGTGCCAGCAGCGCGTTAATAACAGATACGCAGTATTTT; CDR3 protein: CASSALITDTQYF
V gene: TRBV5-1; clone size: many; J gene: TRBJ2-1; D gene: -; CDR3 DNA: TGCGCCAGCAGCTTGCAGGCTAGCTCCTACAATGAGCAGTTCTTC; CDR3 protein: CASSLQASSYNEQFF
V gene: TRBV15; clone size: -; J gene: TRBJ2-4; D gene: -; CDR3 DNA: TGTGCCACCAGCAGAGGTCAGGAAAACATTCAGTACTTC; CDR3 protein: CATSRGQENIQYF
V gene: TRBV27; clone size: few; J gene: TRBJ2-7; D gene: -; CDR3 DNA: TGTGCCAGCAGCCTGAATGGGGTCTACGAGCAGTACTTC; CDR3 protein: CASSLNGVYEQYF
V gene: TRBV7-2; clone size: -; J gene: TRBJ2-7; D gene: -; CDR3 DNA: TGTGCCAGCAGCTTAGATCAGGCCCGTGAGCAGTACTTC; CDR3 protein: CASSLDQAREQYF